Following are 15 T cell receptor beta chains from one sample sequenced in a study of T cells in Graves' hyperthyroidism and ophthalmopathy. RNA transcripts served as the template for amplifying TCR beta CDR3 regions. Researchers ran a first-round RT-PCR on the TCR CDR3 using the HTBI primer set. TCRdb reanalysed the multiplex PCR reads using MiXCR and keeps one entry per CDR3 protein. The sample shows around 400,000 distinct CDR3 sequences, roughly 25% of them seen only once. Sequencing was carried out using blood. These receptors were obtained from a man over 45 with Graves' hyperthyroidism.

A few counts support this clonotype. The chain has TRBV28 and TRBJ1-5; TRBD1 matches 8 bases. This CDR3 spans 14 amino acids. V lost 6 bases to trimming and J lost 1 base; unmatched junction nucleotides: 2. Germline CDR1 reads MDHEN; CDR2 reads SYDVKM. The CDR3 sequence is CASRRQGSNQPQHF. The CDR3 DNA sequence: TGTGCCAGCAGGCGACAGGGGAGCAATCAGCCCCAGCATTTT.

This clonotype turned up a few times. The chain's CDR3 is CASSYSGGQETQYF. CDR3 sequence (DNA): TGTGCCAGCAGTTACTCTGGCGGCCAAGAGACCCAGTACTTC. This rearrangement joins TRBV6-2 or TRBV6-3 to TRBJ2-5; D remains unclear. V was shortened by 0 bases and J by 1 base, with 6 bases between the two germline ends. This CDR3 has 14 amino acids. CDR1 is MNHEY and CDR2 is SVGEGT in the germline V gene.

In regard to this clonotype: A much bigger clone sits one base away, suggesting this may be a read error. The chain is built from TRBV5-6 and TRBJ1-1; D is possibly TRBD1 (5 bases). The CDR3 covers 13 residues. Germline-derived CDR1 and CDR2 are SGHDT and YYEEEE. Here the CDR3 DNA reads TGTGCCAGCAGCCTCAGGGCAAGCACTGGAGCTTTCTTT. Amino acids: CASSLRASTGAFF.

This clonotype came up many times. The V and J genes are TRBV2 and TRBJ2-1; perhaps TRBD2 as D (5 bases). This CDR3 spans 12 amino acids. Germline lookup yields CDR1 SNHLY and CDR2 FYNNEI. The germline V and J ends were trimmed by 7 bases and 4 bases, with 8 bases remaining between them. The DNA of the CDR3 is TGTGCCAGCACCGGGGTTTACAATGAGCAGTTCTTC. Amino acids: CASTGVYNEQFF. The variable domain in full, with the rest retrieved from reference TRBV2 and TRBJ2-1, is EPEVTQTPSHQVTQMGQEVILRCVPISNHLYFYWYRQILGQKVEFLVSFYNNEISEKSEIFDDQFSVERPDGSNFTLKIRSTKLEDSAMYFCASTGVYNEQFFGPGTRLTVL.

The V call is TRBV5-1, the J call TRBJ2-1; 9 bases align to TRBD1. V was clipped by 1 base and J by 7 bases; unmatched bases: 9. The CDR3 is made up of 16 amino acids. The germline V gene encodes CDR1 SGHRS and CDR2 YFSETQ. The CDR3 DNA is TGCGCCAGCAGCTTGAGAGCACAGGGGGCGAGGAATGAGCAGTTCTTC. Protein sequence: CASSLRAQGARNEQFF.

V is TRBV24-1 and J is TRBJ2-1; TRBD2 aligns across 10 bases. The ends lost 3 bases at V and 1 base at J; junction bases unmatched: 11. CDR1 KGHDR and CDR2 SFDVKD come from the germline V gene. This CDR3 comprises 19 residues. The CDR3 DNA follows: TGTGCCACCAGTGATCCCCCGGGTCCTAGCGGGAGTTCCTACAATGAGCAGTTCTTC. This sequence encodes CATSDPPGPSGSSYNEQFF.

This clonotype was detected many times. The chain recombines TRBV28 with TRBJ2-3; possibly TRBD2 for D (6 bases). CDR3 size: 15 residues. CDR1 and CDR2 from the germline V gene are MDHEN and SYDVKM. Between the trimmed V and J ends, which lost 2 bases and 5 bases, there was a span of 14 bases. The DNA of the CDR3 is TGTGCCAGCAGTTTAGTGGGAAGTAGCGGAGATACGCAGTATTTT. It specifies CASSLVGSSGDTQYF.

The CDR3 loop reads CSARDGVEPEQYF. The DNA of the CDR3 is TGCAGTGCTAGAGATGGGGTAGAACCCGAGCAGTACTTC. The rearrangement links TRBV20-1 to TRBJ2-7; no clear D. Trimming stripped 0 bases from V and 6 bases from J, with 12 bases between. The CDR3 extends over 13 amino acids. Germline assignment: CDR1 DFQATT and CDR2 SNEGSKA (reference sequence).

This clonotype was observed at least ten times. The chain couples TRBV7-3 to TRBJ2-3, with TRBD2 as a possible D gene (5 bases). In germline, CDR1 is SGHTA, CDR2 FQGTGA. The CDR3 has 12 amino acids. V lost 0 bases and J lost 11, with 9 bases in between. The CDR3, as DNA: TGTGCCAGCAGCTTAACCTCCGGGGTGCAGTATTTT. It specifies CASSLTSGVQYF.

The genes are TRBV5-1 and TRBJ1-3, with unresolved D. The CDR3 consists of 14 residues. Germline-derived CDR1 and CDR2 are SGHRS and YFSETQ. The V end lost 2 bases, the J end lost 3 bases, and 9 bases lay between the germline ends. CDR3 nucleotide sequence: TGCGCCAGCAGCTTCGACGGAGGTGGAAACACCATATATTTT. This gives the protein CASSFDGGGNTIYF.

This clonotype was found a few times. CDR3 nucleotides: TGTGCCAGCAGTTCCGCGGGCGTGAAACAAGAAGCTTTCTTT. Residues: CASSSAGVKQEAFF. The chain uses TRBV12-3 or TRBV12-4 and TRBJ1-1; no clear D gene. The CDR3 is 14 residues long. The ends were cut back, 4 bases at V and 8 bases at J, with 17 bases in the middle.

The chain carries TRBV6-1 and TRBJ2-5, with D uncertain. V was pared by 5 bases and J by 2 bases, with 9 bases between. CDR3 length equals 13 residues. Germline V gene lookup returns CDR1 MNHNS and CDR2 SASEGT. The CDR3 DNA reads TGTGCCAGCAGTTACGCGCCTCAAGAGACCCAGTACTTC. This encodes CASSYAPQETQYF.

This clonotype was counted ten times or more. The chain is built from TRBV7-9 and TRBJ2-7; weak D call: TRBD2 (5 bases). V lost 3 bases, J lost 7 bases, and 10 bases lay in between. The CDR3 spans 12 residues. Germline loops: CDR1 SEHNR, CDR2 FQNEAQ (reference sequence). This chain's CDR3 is CASSFGLSEQYF. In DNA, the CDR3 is TGTGCCAGCAGCTTTGGACTTTCGGAGCAGTACTTC.

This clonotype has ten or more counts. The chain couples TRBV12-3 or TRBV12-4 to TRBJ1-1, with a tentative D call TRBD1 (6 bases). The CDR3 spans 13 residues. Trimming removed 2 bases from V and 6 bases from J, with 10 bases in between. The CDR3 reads CASSLLGGSEAFF. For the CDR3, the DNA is TGTGCCAGCAGTTTACTGGGGGGCTCTGAAGCTTTCTTT.

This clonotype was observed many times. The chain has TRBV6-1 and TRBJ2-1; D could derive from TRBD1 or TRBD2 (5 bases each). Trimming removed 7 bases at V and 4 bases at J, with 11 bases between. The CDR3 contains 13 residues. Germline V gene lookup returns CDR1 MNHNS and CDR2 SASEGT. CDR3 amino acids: CASTTGRYNEQFF. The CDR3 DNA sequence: TGTGCCAGCACCACGGGACGGTACAATGAGCAGTTCTTC.